One sample yielded the 21 T cell receptor beta chains listed below, sequenced in a study of blood T cells in healthy people across ages. For the second PCR, which ran for roughly 7 to 11 cycles, a sample-barcoded 5' primer and a J-beta primer mix were used. Each CDR3 protein gets one entry after TCRdb re-called the 5' RACE reads with MiXCR. The sample lists more than 1,400,000 distinct CDR3 sequences, approximately 40% occurring once. The specimen was blood. The receptors derive from a woman younger than 30 in good health.

The chain is built from TRBV21-1 and TRBJ2-5; the D call TRBD2 from the table was never checked on the DNA. TRBV21-1 is deemed a pseudogene. The CDR3 is made up of 19 amino acids. CDR3: CASSKWRLAGVIRQETQYF. CDR3 DNA: TGTGCCAGCAGCAAATGGAGACTAGCGGGAGTTATCCGCCAAGAGACCCAGTACTTC.

V gene TRBV25-1 combines with J gene TRBJ2-7; D may be TRBD1 (7 bases). V lost 6 bases to trimming and J lost 5 bases, with 14 bases between them. CDR3 length equals 13 residues. In germline, CDR1 is MGHDK, CDR2 SYGVNS. This chain's CDR3 is CASRQGTHHEQYF. For the CDR3, the DNA is TGTGCCAGCAGACAGGGGACTCACCACGAGCAGTACTTC.

The chain combines TRBV10-3 with TRBJ2-1; D is perhaps TRBD2 (6 bases). CDR3 size: 13 residues. Deletions cut 4 bases from V and 10 bases from J, with 14 bases between. The germline V gene has CDR1 ENHRY and CDR2 SYGVKD. The CDR3 sequence: CAISGGPDYEQFF. Written as DNA, the CDR3 is TGTGCCATCAGTGGCGGGCCGGACTACGAGCAGTTCTTC.

This chain joins TRBV20-1 and TRBJ2-3, with 7 nucleotides matching TRBD1. Germline V CDR1 and CDR2: DFQATT, SNEGSKA (reference sequence). V was clipped by 8 bases and J by 5 bases; unmatched bases: 13. This CDR3 comprises 14 residues. The CDR3 DNA sequence: TGCAGTTTCGCCGGGACAGCCCTTTTAGATACGCAGTATTTT. This codes for CSFAGTALLDTQYF.

This clonotype was picked up one time. The chain has TRBV4-2 and TRBJ2-7; 8 bases match TRBD2. The J segment lost 0 bases and the V segment lost 0 bases, leaving 4 bases of the junction unmatched. Germline-derived CDR1 and CDR2 are LGHNA and YNFKEQ. The CDR3 totals 16 residues. CDR3 in amino acids: CASSQEVAGLSYEQYF. For the CDR3, the DNA is TGTGCCAGCAGCCAAGAGGTAGCGGGACTCTCCTACGAGCAGTACTTC.

The chain has TRBV5-1 and TRBJ2-7; 8 bases fit TRBD2. The CDR3 runs to 15 residues. V shed 0 bases and J 5 bases; nucleotides not matched to a gene: 7. Germline V gives CDR1 SGHRS, CDR2 YFSETQ. The CDR3: CASSLALAATHEQYF. For the CDR3, the DNA is TGCGCCAGCAGCTTGGCACTAGCGGCGACTCACGAGCAGTACTTC.

The J gene is TRBJ1-1, the V gene TRBV20-1, with 7 bases lining up with TRBD1. The CDR3 contains 13 residues. V gave up 2 bases and J gave up 4 bases; unmatched junction bases: 4. The V gene's germline CDR1 is DFQATT and CDR2 SNEGSKA (reference sequence). The CDR3 DNA is TGCAGTGCTAGATCTCCAGGGGGCACTGAAGCTTTCTTT. Protein: CSARSPGGTEAFF.

The table lists this clonotype with a few counts. This rearrangement joins TRBV5-1 to TRBJ2-3, with a tentative D call TRBD2 (6 bases). The CDR3 contains 14 residues. Germline-derived CDR1 and CDR2 are SGHRS and YFSETQ. V shed 7 bases and J shed 0 bases, with 12 bases lying between them. The DNA for the CDR3 is TGCGCCAGCCGGGAGCAGCCTAGCACAGATACGCAGTATTTT. Translating gives CASREQPSTDTQYF.

V is TRBV6-5 and J is TRBJ2-3, with a possible D match to TRBD2 (6 bases). This CDR3 contains 14 residues. Trimming took 7 bases from V and 9 from J, leaving 20 bases between them. CDR1 is MNHEY and CDR2 is SVGAGI in the germline V gene. The CDR3 is CASTTGTLGPTQYF. CDR3 nucleotide sequence: TGTGCCAGCACGACCGGGACTTTAGGCCCCACGCAGTATTTT.

This clonotype showed up just a few times. The rearrangement uses TRBV29-1 and TRBJ2-5, with D tentatively TRBD2 (6 bases). The end of the DNA is better explained by TRBJ2-7, so the J call may be wrong. The CDR3 runs 14 residues. Germline V CDR1 and CDR2: SQVTM, ANQGSEA. This CDR3 is CSVYTSTAPREQYF. CDR3 bases: TGCAGCGTCTATACTAGCACAGCCCCCCGCGAGCAGTACTTC.

This clonotype has at least ten counts. J is TRBJ2-3 and V is TRBV5-1, with 9 bases matching TRBD1. The junction had 5 bases not matched to a gene; V was cut back by 3 bases and J by 3 bases. Germline V gene lookup returns CDR1 SGHRS and CDR2 YFSETQ. There are 15 residues in the CDR3. CDR3: CASSWVGQGTDTQYF. The CDR3, as DNA: TGCGCCAGCAGCTGGGTGGGACAGGGAACAGATACGCAGTATTTT.

The chain combines TRBV6-1 with TRBJ2-3; weak D call: TRBD2 (6 bases). CDR3 length: 17 amino acids. Germline V gene sequence: CDR1 MNHNS, CDR2 SASEGT. Trimming shortened V by 6 bases and J by 2 bases, and 21 bases separated the two germline ends. The CDR3 sequence is CASSPRGLPTLTDTQYF. In DNA form, the CDR3 reads TGTGCCAGCAGCCCAAGGGGACTCCCGACCCTCACAGATACGCAGTATTTT.

The rearrangement links TRBV19 to TRBJ2-1; no clear D. V was cut by 1 base and J by 14 bases, with 3 bases left in between. The germline gives CDR1 LNHDA, CDR2 SQIVND (reference sequence). CDR3 length: 9 amino acids. The CDR3 DNA reads as TGTGCCAGTAGTATAGGGGAGTTCTTC. Protein: CASSIGEFF.

This clonotype was counted only a few times. The gene calls are TRBV28 and TRBJ1-2; D remains unclear. The CDR3 spans 14 residues. Between the trimmed V and J ends, which lost 4 bases and 8 bases, there was a span of 17 bases. CDR1 is MDHEN, CDR2 SYDVKM, per germline. The DNA of the CDR3 is TGTGCCAGCAGTTCCCCCCGCACCATGGGGGGCTACACCTTC. Translation: CASSSPRTMGGYTF.

V gene TRBV14 combines with J gene TRBJ2-1, with D perhaps TRBD2 (6 bases). The CDR3 consists of 16 residues. With 4 bases removed from V and 6 bases from J, the gap between germline ends came to 19 bases. Germline V CDR1 and CDR2: SGHDN, FVKESK. The CDR3 sequence: CASSRRAGALSNEQFF. The CDR3 coding sequence is TGTGCCAGCAGCCGACGAGCGGGTGCGTTGTCCAATGAGCAGTTCTTC.

This chain links TRBV21-1 with TRBJ1-1; the table's D call TRBD1 went unverified against the DNA. TRBV21-1 is a listed pseudogene. This CDR3 has 16 residues. CDR3 in amino acids: CASSKGGRGLGTEAFF. The DNA for the CDR3 is TGTGCCAGCAGCAAAGGGGGCAGGGGGCTTGGCACTGAAGCTTTCTTT.

As regards this clonotype: A much larger clone lies a single base off, so this may be a read error. The chain has TRBV29-1 and TRBJ2-3; TRBD1 matches 8 bases. CDR1 and CDR2 from the germline V gene are SQVTM and ANQGSEA. CDR3 length: 15 residues. V gave up 2 bases and J gave up 0 bases; unmatched junction bases: 4. The CDR3 reads CSVESRTGSTDTQYF. The DNA for the CDR3 is TGCAGCGTTGAAAGTCGGACAGGGAGCACAGATACGCAGTATTTT.

This clonotype came up once. This chain connects TRBV12-3 or TRBV12-4 to TRBJ2-1; TRBD2 matches at 8 bases. The J segment lost 8 bases and the V segment lost 7 bases, leaving 7 bases of the junction unmatched. The CDR3 contains 13 residues. CDR3 sequence (DNA): TGTGCCAGCACCCCTAGCGGGCCAGATGAGCAGTTCTTC. Translation gives CASTPSGPDEQFF.

The CDR3 nucleotides read TGTGCCAGCAGCTTAAGTCCAGCGGGGAATGAGCAGTACTTC. Translation gives CASSLSPAGNEQYF. V and J are TRBV13 and TRBJ2-7; 7 nucleotides agree with TRBD2. Germline-derived CDR1 and CDR2 are PRHDT and FYEKMQ (reference sequence). The V segment lost 2 bases and the J segment 7 bases; nucleotides outside the gene matches: 8. CDR3 size: 14 residues. Filled out from reference TRBV13 and TRBJ2-7, the complete variable domain reads AAGVIQSPRHLIKEKRETATLKCYPIPRHDTVYWYQQGPGQDPQFLISFYEKMQSDKGSIPDRFSAQQFSDYHSELNMSSLELGDSALYFCASSLSPAGNEQYFGPGTRLTVT.

This clonotype was recorded many times. The chain couples TRBV20-1 to TRBJ1-5; 9 nucleotides agree with TRBD1. CDR3 length equals 15 residues. Germline V gene data show CDR1 as DFQATT and CDR2 as SNEGSKA (reference sequence). The V segment lost 1 base and the J segment 3 bases; nucleotides outside the gene matches: 4. The CDR3 region has the DNA TGCAGTGCTAGAGGGGGACAGGGTAACAATCAGCCCCAGCATTTT. Its protein is CSARGGQGNNQPQHF.

The gene calls are TRBV5-1 and TRBJ2-2; D is uncertain. The V gene lost 7 bases and the J gene lost 1 base, with 8 bases spanning the gap. This CDR3 is 13 amino acids long. The germline CDR1 and CDR2 sequences are SGHRS and YFSETQ. The CDR3 reads CASASRNTGELFF. CDR3 nucleotide sequence: TGCGCCAGCGCAAGCCGGAACACCGGGGAGCTGTTTTTT.